This is a list of T cell receptor beta chains from one sample in a study of CD8+CD57+ T cells in acquired aplastic anemia. TCRdb independently ran MiXCR on the reads; one entry per CDR3 protein. The sample holds about 220,000 distinct CDR3 sequences; roughly 33% are singletons and the top ten take 1% to 1.3%. Sequenced: sorted CD4+, CD8+, or CD8+CD57+ T cells (not recorded which) from PBMCs. The receptors originated from a human donor in good health, serving as a control. Both conserved end residues are part of each CDR3. The order of the fields is clone size, J gene, D gene, V gene, CDR3 DNA, CDR3 protein. A D gene is named only where the DNA matches it firmly. Clone size is given for some rows only: seen once, a few or many times, or a class if the clone is expanded.

abundance: -; j_gene: TRBJ1-6; d_gene: -; v_gene: TRBV27; CDR3nt: TGTGCCAGCAGTGCCCCGAAGTCACCCCTCCACTTT; CDR3aa: CASSAPKSPLHF
abundance: -; j_gene: TRBJ2-2; d_gene: TRBD2; v_gene: TRBV10-3; CDR3nt: TGTGCCAGCACTTTTAGCGGGGGGAACACCGGGGAGCTGTTTTTT; CDR3aa: CASTFSGGNTGELFF
abundance: -; j_gene: TRBJ2-3; d_gene: TRBD2; v_gene: TRBV7-9; CDR3nt: TGTGCCAGCAGCTTTAGGGCGGGGGGAATTCGCGGCACAGATACGCAGTATTTT; CDR3aa: CASSFRAGGIRGTDTQYF
abundance: -; j_gene: TRBJ2-7; d_gene: TRBD1; v_gene: TRBV7-3; CDR3nt: TGTGCCAGCAGCGCGGACAGGCTCAGCTCCTACGAGCAGTACTTC; CDR3aa: CASSADRLSSYEQYF
abundance: once; j_gene: TRBJ2-5; d_gene: -; v_gene: TRBV2; CDR3nt: TGTGCCAGCACGGGACCCCCGAGGGGGGAGACCCAGCACTTC; CDR3aa: CASTGPPRGETQHF
abundance: -; j_gene: TRBJ2-5; d_gene: -; v_gene: TRBV19; CDR3nt: TGTGCCAGTAGTAGTGGACACCGCGAGACCCAGTACTTC; CDR3aa: CASSSGHRETQYF
abundance: -; j_gene: TRBJ2-3; d_gene: -; v_gene: TRBV4-2; CDR3nt: TGTGCCAGCAGCCAGGACAGCAGCCCCACAGATACGCAGTATTTT; CDR3aa: CASSQDSSPTDTQYF
abundance: -; j_gene: TRBJ2-7; d_gene: TRBD1; v_gene: TRBV15; CDR3nt: TGTGCCACCAGCAGCGGCCGGGACAGCAACTACGAGCAGTACTTC; CDR3aa: CATSSGRDSNYEQYF
abundance: many; j_gene: TRBJ1-1; d_gene: TRBD1; v_gene: TRBV2; CDR3nt: TGTGCCAGCAGGCAACAGGGGGAGAACACTGAAGCTTTCTTT; CDR3aa: CASRQQGENTEAFF
abundance: -; j_gene: TRBJ2-7; d_gene: -; v_gene: TRBV5-1; CDR3nt: TGCGCCAGCAGCTTGGGAGGTGCTGGGTACGAGCAGTACTTC; CDR3aa: CASSLGGAGYEQYF
abundance: many; j_gene: TRBJ1-1; d_gene: TRBD1; v_gene: TRBV19; CDR3nt: TGTGCCAGTAAGACAGGGGTGGCGTACACTGAAGCTTTCTTT; CDR3aa: CASKTGVAYTEAFF
abundance: -; j_gene: TRBJ2-2; d_gene: -; v_gene: TRBV2; CDR3nt: TGTGCCAGCAGTAGTGGGCGGCCAAACACCGGGGAGCTGTTTTTT; CDR3aa: CASSSGRPNTGELFF
abundance: few; j_gene: TRBJ1-5; d_gene: -; v_gene: TRBV12-3/TRBV12-4; CDR3nt: TGTGCCAGCAGTTCCGGGCCATTATGGTCCAGGAACCCTAATCAGCCCCAGCATTTT; CDR3aa: CASSSGPLWSRNPNQPQHF
abundance: many; j_gene: TRBJ2-5; d_gene: -; v_gene: TRBV5-1; CDR3nt: TGCGCCAGCAGCTTGGGCTTCTTAGAGACCCAGTACTTC; CDR3aa: CASSLGFLETQYF
abundance: many; j_gene: TRBJ1-1; d_gene: -; v_gene: TRBV7-6; CDR3nt: TGTGCCAGCAGCAGACCACAGGGCGAGAACACTGAAGCTTTCTTT; CDR3aa: CASSRPQGENTEAFF
abundance: many; j_gene: TRBJ2-1; d_gene: TRBD2; v_gene: TRBV7-2; CDR3nt: TGTGCCAGCAGCTTGGAGCGGGGGGTTCGCGGCAGTGAGCAGTTCTTC; CDR3aa: CASSLERGVRGSEQFF
abundance: -; j_gene: TRBJ2-7; d_gene: TRBD1; v_gene: TRBV5-1; CDR3nt: TGCGCCAACACCCCCGGGACAGGGGACTACGAGCAGTACTTC; CDR3aa: CANTPGTGDYEQYF
abundance: few; j_gene: TRBJ2-7; d_gene: -; v_gene: TRBV20-1; CDR3nt: TGCAGTGCGAAGTTGGCTTACGAGCAGTACTTC; CDR3aa: CSAKLAYEQYF
abundance: few; j_gene: TRBJ2-5; d_gene: TRBD1; v_gene: TRBV18; CDR3nt: TGTGCCAGCTCAAAGAGCCAAGGGACAGCTGAAGAGACCCAGTACTTC; CDR3aa: CASSKSQGTAEETQYF
abundance: many; j_gene: TRBJ1-2; d_gene: -; v_gene: TRBV5-4; CDR3nt: TGTGCCAGCAGCTTAGGTGACCCAGGGCGGTTTAGGGGCTACACCTTC; CDR3aa: CASSLGDPGRFRGYTF
abundance: -; j_gene: TRBJ2-5; d_gene: TRBD2; v_gene: TRBV24-1; CDR3nt: TGTGCCACCAGTGACGGACTAGCGGGGGCTCAGTACTTC; CDR3aa: CATSDGLAGAQYF
abundance: few; j_gene: TRBJ2-2; d_gene: -; v_gene: TRBV7-3; CDR3nt: TGTGCCAGCAGCCCCTCGGGTGGCAGCAACACCGGGGAGCTGTTTTTT; CDR3aa: CASSPSGGSNTGELFF
abundance: few; j_gene: TRBJ2-5; d_gene: TRBD2; v_gene: TRBV2; CDR3nt: TGTGCCAGCAGGGATTCACTAGCGGGGGGGCAAGAGACCCAGTACTTC; CDR3aa: CASRDSLAGGQETQYF
abundance: -; j_gene: TRBJ2-3; d_gene: TRBD2; v_gene: TRBV20-1; CDR3nt: TGCAGTGCTAGAGATCTAGCGGGAGGGAGAGCAGAGGATACGCAGTATTTT; CDR3aa: CSARDLAGGRAEDTQYF
abundance: -; j_gene: TRBJ1-2; d_gene: -; v_gene: TRBV11-2; CDR3nt: TGTGCCAGCAGCTCTCGGCAGGCACCCTATGGCTACACCTTC; CDR3aa: CASSSRQAPYGYTF
abundance: many; j_gene: TRBJ1-2; d_gene: -; v_gene: TRBV10-2; CDR3nt: TGCGCCAGCTCTTCGGGGGCTAACTATGGCTACACCTTC; CDR3aa: CASSSGANYGYTF
abundance: many; j_gene: TRBJ2-3; d_gene: TRBD2; v_gene: TRBV19; CDR3nt: TGTGCCAGTAGTAGTGGACGGGGGGGCACAGATACGCAGTATTTT; CDR3aa: CASSSGRGGTDTQYF
abundance: many; j_gene: TRBJ1-2; d_gene: TRBD1; v_gene: TRBV2; CDR3nt: TGTGCCAGCGGTCCACGAAAGGACAGGGTGAACTATGGCTACACCTTC; CDR3aa: CASGPRKDRVNYGYTF
abundance: many; j_gene: TRBJ1-2; d_gene: TRBD1; v_gene: TRBV2; CDR3nt: TGTGCCAGCAGTGTTGGACAGGGGCTTGGCTACACCTTC; CDR3aa: CASSVGQGLGYTF
abundance: -; j_gene: TRBJ2-3; d_gene: TRBD2; v_gene: TRBV11-1; CDR3nt: TGTGCCAGCAGCTCGGGACTAGCGGGATTGGGACGCACAGATACGCAGTATTTT; CDR3aa: CASSSGLAGLGRTDTQYF
abundance: -; j_gene: TRBJ1-1; d_gene: -; v_gene: TRBV2; CDR3nt: TGTGCCTCCAGGGGAGCTGAAGCTTCCTTT; CDR3aa: CASRGAEASF
abundance: many; j_gene: TRBJ2-1; d_gene: -; v_gene: TRBV25-1; CDR3nt: TGTGCCAGCAGTGATACCCGTCGACAGTTCTTC; CDR3aa: CASSDTRRQFF
abundance: few; j_gene: TRBJ2-5; d_gene: TRBD1; v_gene: TRBV29-1; CDR3nt: TGCAGCGTTGATACAGGGGGCGAGACCCAGTACTTC; CDR3aa: CSVDTGGETQYF
abundance: -; j_gene: TRBJ1-3; d_gene: -; v_gene: TRBV7-9; CDR3nt: TGTGCCAGCAGCTCCTTAATCTCTGGAAACACCATATATTTT; CDR3aa: CASSSLISGNTIYF
abundance: many; j_gene: TRBJ2-5; d_gene: -; v_gene: TRBV15; CDR3nt: TGTGCCACCAGCAGGGTAGGGGGGGTAATAGAGACCCAGTACTTC; CDR3aa: CATSRVGGVIETQYF
abundance: few; j_gene: TRBJ1-1; d_gene: -; v_gene: TRBV19; CDR3nt: TGTGCCAGTAGTACCTCACCTGTAGCCGTCGGAGCTTTCTTT; CDR3aa: CASSTSPVAVGAFF
abundance: many; j_gene: TRBJ2-2; d_gene: -; v_gene: TRBV20-1; CDR3nt: TGCAGTGCTAGGTCCCAGGGACCGAACACCGGGGAGCTGTTTTTT; CDR3aa: CSARSQGPNTGELFF
abundance: few; j_gene: TRBJ2-3; d_gene: -; v_gene: TRBV30; CDR3nt: TGTGCCTGGAGGGGGACAGATACGCAGTATTTT; CDR3aa: CAWRGTDTQYF
abundance: many; j_gene: TRBJ2-3; d_gene: -; v_gene: TRBV24-1; CDR3nt: TGTGCCACCAGTTCCGGGGGGCTCATCACAGATACGCAGTATTTT; CDR3aa: CATSSGGLITDTQYF
abundance: -; j_gene: TRBJ2-1; d_gene: -; v_gene: TRBV7-9; CDR3nt: TGTGCCAGCAGCTTGAGAAGTTTCGAGCAGTTCTTC; CDR3aa: CASSLRSFEQFF